These 9 T cell receptor beta chains came from one sample sequenced in a study of T-cell reconstitution after alpha-beta-depleted transplantation in children. Unique molecular identifiers were incorporated when the TCRbeta library was constructed. TCRdb itself ran the PCR reads through MiXCR, one entry per CDR3 protein. The table lists roughly 490,000 distinct CDR3 sequences, roughly an eighth of them singletons. Specimen: PBMCs, mostly from graft donor cells, collected 180 days after TCRalphabeta/CD19-depleted stem cell transplant. Source of these receptors: a female patient between 2 and 15 years old who had a stem cell transplant for aplastic anemia, so the T cells may come from the graft donor.

There are a few counts of this clonotype. J is TRBJ2-6 and V is TRBV24-1; perhaps TRBD1 as D (5 bases). Deletions cut 3 bases from V and 1 base from J, with 9 bases between. This CDR3 has 16 residues. Germline V gene sequence: CDR1 KGHDR, CDR2 SFDVKD. CDR3 sequence: CATSDPRESGANVLTF. The CDR3 DNA is TGTGCCACCAGTGATCCCAGGGAATCTGGGGCCAACGTCCTGACTTTC.

This clonotype was recorded many times. This chain joins TRBV29-1 and TRBJ2-7; D may be TRBD2 (5 bases). V lost 2 bases and J 2 bases, leaving 10 bases between the germline ends. Germline CDR1 SQVTM, CDR2 ANQGSEA. This CDR3 is 13 amino acids long. DNA of the CDR3: TGCAGCGTTGAAAACGGGGTTACCTACGAGCAGTACTTC. Amino acid sequence: CSVENGVTYEQYF.

The genes are TRBV7-6 and TRBJ1-5; D perhaps matches TRBD1 (5 bases). V was clipped by 5 bases and J by 6 bases, with 23 bases between them. Germline V lookup: CDR1 SGHVS, CDR2 FNYEAQ. There are 17 residues in the CDR3. CDR3 loop: CASSLSSDRGGGQPQHF. The CDR3 DNA reads as TGTGCCAGCAGCCTTAGCTCGGATAGGGGCGGTGGTCAGCCCCAGCATTTT.

V usage is TRBV20-1 and J usage is TRBJ1-4; no clear D gene. The CDR3 is 13 amino acids. V lost 2 bases and J 7 bases, leaving 11 bases between the germline ends. CDR1 is DFQATT, CDR2 SNEGSKA, per germline (reference sequence). CDR3 sequence: CSARTVYGEKLFF. The CDR3 DNA reads as TGCAGTGCTAGAACGGTGTATGGTGAAAAACTGTTTTTT.

There are a few counts of this clonotype. This chain connects TRBV4-3 to TRBJ2-1; 11 bases map to TRBD1. The CDR3 has 16 residues. Germline lookup yields CDR1 LGHNA and CDR2 YSLEER. The V and J ends lost 0 bases and 9 bases, in that order; junction bases with no gene match: 7. CDR3 sequence: CASSQDAGQGATEQFF. The CDR3 region has the DNA TGCGCCAGCAGCCAAGATGCAGGACAGGGGGCTACTGAGCAGTTCTTC.

This chain uses TRBV28 with TRBJ1-5; D perhaps matches TRBD1 (5 bases). Germline CDR1 MDHEN, CDR2 SYDVKM. The CDR3 spans 13 residues. V was shortened by 7 bases and J by 4 bases, with 11 bases between the two germline ends. The CDR3, as DNA: TGTGCCAGCACTCCGGGGCCTAATCAGCCCCAGCATTTT. The encoded protein is CASTPGPNQPQHF.

CDR3 sequence: CASSFGGARRETQYF. CDR3 DNA sequence: TGTGCCAGCAGCTTCGGCGGAGCCCGGCGGGAGACCCAGTACTTC. The V and J genes are TRBV7-2 and TRBJ2-5; D not resolved. Germline lookup yields CDR1 SGHTA and CDR2 FQGNSA. This CDR3 has 15 residues. V was pared by 3 bases and J by 5 bases, with 16 bases between.

This clonotype was detected only a few times. The V and J genes are TRBV12-3 or TRBV12-4 and TRBJ2-7, with TRBD2 matching 11 bases. With V trimmed by 5 bases and J by 3 bases, 9 bases remained unmatched. The CDR3 consists of 16 residues. The CDR3 region has the DNA TGTGCCAGCAGTAAAACGACTAGCGGGAATTTCTACGAGCAGTACTTC. Protein product: CASSKTTSGNFYEQYF.

The rearrangement links TRBV4-3 to TRBJ1-2; 8 nucleotides align to TRBD1. V was pared by 3 bases and J by 7 bases, with 10 bases of the junction left unmatched. Germline V gene data show CDR1 as LGHNA and CDR2 as YSLEER. The length of the CDR3 is 15 residues. DNA for the CDR3: TGCGCCAGCAGCCATTCGGGCAGGGGGCTAGGTGGCTACACCTTC. This sequence encodes CASSHSGRGLGGYTF.